This entry lists 9 T cell receptor beta chains sequenced from one sample in a study of vaccination and CD4 T cells after COVID-19 (dated by TCRdb to the early 2020s). Their target antigens are unknown. Library prep was done by PCR. Data came from an Illumina iSeq 100. At the Johns Hopkins FTIC core, DNA from the cultured CD4+ T cells underwent TCR sequencing with the Oncomine TCR Beta short-read assay. The public reads were reanalyzed by TCRdb: fastp trimming at Q25, MiXCR alignment, in-frame beta chains only. When rows share a CDR3 protein, they turn into one entry using the most common DNA and genes. For this sample there are about 14,000 distinct CDR3 sequences; around 60% appear just once. The biggest ten clones account for 15% to 20% of the sample. The intended sense of this specimen's treatment or condition label: approximately 9-day PBMC culture with coronavirus spike peptide pools or control peptides (ViraFEST assay).

Sequenced: CD4+ T cells from blood, cultured in vitro. These receptors all come from a human donor who had recovered from COVID-19.

The CDR3 nucleotides read TGTGCCAGCAGCCGACGAGGGAGGGCCGCGTCCTACGAGCAGTACTTC. This translates into CASSRRGRAASYEQYF. The rearrangement uses TRBV7-6 and TRBJ2-7; the match to TRBD2 covers 7 bases. After removal of 5 bases from V and 1 base from J, the junction contained 11 bases not matched to a gene. The CDR3 spans 16 residues. The germline V gene encodes CDR1 SGHVS and CDR2 FNYEAQ.

The gene calls are TRBV20-1 and TRBJ2-5; 12 bases agree with TRBD1. Germline V gene data show CDR1 as DFQATT and CDR2 as SNEGSKA (reference sequence). The J segment lost 4 bases and the V segment lost 0 bases, leaving 6 bases of the junction unmatched. There are 16 residues in the CDR3. The CDR3 loop reads CSARDVGQGAGETQYF. As DNA, the CDR3 is TGCAGTGCTAGAGATGTGGGACAGGGGGCGGGAGAGACCCAGTACTTC.

J is TRBJ1-2 and V is TRBV19, with 7 bases identical to TRBD1. The CDR3 is 13 residues long. The V gene's germline CDR1 is LNHDA and CDR2 SQIVND (reference sequence). V lost 1 base and J lost 8; bases outside the gene matches: 4. The CDR3 loop is CASSIAGGEGYTF. The CDR3 region has the DNA TGTGCCAGTAGTATAGCAGGGGGAGAAGGCTACACCTTC.

The chain uses TRBV6-5 and TRBJ2-2; 11 bases match TRBD1. Germline V gene lookup returns CDR1 MNHEY and CDR2 SVGAGI. The CDR3 totals 15 residues. V lost 2 bases to trimming and J lost 5 bases; unmatched junction nucleotides: 1. CDR3 region: CASSYGTGGTGELFF. The CDR3 DNA is TGTGCCAGCAGTTACGGGACAGGGGGGACCGGGGAGCTGTTTTTT.

This chain uses TRBV28 with TRBJ1-1; TRBD1 aligns across 11 bases. In germline, CDR1 is MDHEN, CDR2 SYDVKM. This CDR3 has 15 amino acids. V shed 5 bases, J shed 6 bases, and the junction held 8 bases outside the gene matches. The CDR3 nucleotides read TGTGCCAGCAGTCCCCTGGACAGGGGGCGGTCTGAAGCTTTCTTT. Protein sequence: CASSPLDRGRSEAFF.

The chain is built from TRBV6-5 and TRBJ1-2, with 11 nucleotides matching TRBD1. CDR3 length equals 17 residues. Germline lookup yields CDR1 MNHEY and CDR2 SVGAGI. V was pared by 0 bases and J by 6 bases, with 9 bases of the junction left unmatched. The CDR3 sequence: CASSYSGQGVWGNGYTF. CDR3 in DNA: TGTGCCAGCAGTTACTCGGGACAGGGGGTTTGGGGGAATGGCTACACCTTC.

V is TRBV10-1 and J is TRBJ2-3, with 11 bases matching TRBD1. J lost 2 bases, V lost 2 bases, and 0 bases had no gene match. Germline V gene lookup returns CDR1 WNHNN and CDR2 SYGVQD (reference sequence). The CDR3 is 15 amino acids. DNA for the CDR3: TGCGCCAGCAGTGAGGGACAGGGGGCCACAGATACGCAGTATTTT. It codes for CASSEGQGATDTQYF.

This clonotype was observed a few times. This chain connects TRBV7-2 to TRBJ1-1; D is unclear. Germline-derived CDR1 and CDR2 are SGHTA and FQGNSA. The CDR3 covers 13 residues. Trimming removed 1 base from V and 3 bases from J, with 6 bases in between. The CDR3 spells CASSLERHTEAFF. For the CDR3, the DNA is TGTGCCAGCAGCTTAGAGAGACACACTGAAGCTTTCTTT.

This clonotype was found a few times. The chain joins TRBV18 to TRBJ1-1; D gene uncertain. The V end lost 4 bases, the J end lost 2 bases, and 20 bases lay between the germline ends. This CDR3 has 17 amino acids. Germline V gene data show CDR1 as KGHSH and CDR2 as LQKENI. The CDR3 spells CASSRPRRQSGNTEAFF. The CDR3, as DNA: TGTGCCAGCTCACGTCCCAGGCGCCAGAGTGGAAACACTGAAGCTTTCTTT.